This T cell receptor (beta chain) derives from a study of radiation and T cells in renal cell carcinoma. Study details: Nephrectomy followed 15 Gy stereotactic body radiation by 4 weeks. Study-wide results and caveats: Without pretreatment biopsies, baseline tumor clonotype presence was undetermined.

Trimming pared 0 bases from V and 5 bases from J, leaving 6 bases between. Germline CDR1 is SGHDT and CDR2 is YYEEEE. The CDR3 has 14 amino acids. Turning to this clone: The target antigen is unknown.

Generated by immunoSEQ multiplex PCR, the TCRdb table keeps only in-frame clones and is missing some. The sample lists around 140,000 clones; about 88% were seen once. Regarding time point: baseline pretreatment blood. Sample treatment: 15 Gy SBRT to primary tumor, nephrectomy 4 weeks later. Serial blood draws occurred at baseline and 2 and 4 weeks post-SBRT. The patient's renal cell carcinoma had clear cell pathology. This sequence joins TRBV5-6 and TRBJ1-6; no clear D gene. The source was blood, collected from a patient whose treatment included radiotherapy and nephrectomy. The receptor was isolated from a woman in her seventies with renal cell carcinoma. CDR3 loop: CASSLGVDNSPLHF. CDR3 coding DNA: TGTGCCAGCAGCTTGGGAGTGGATAATTCACCCCTCCACTTT.